This TCR beta chain originates from a study of blood T cells in healthy people across ages. Findings of the study overall: Any changes in expanded clonotypes were possibly confounded, as donor CMV status remained unknown.

Combining a sample-barcoded 5' primer with a J-beta primer mix, a second PCR ran for roughly 6 to 12 cycles. TCRdb processed the 5' RACE reads anew with MiXCR; each CDR3 protein has one entry. The sample shows roughly 1.6 million distinct CDR3 sequences, about 35% of them seen only once. Trimming stripped 3 bases from V and 0 bases from J, with 12 bases between. CDR1 MNHEY and CDR2 SMNVEV come from the germline V gene (reference sequence). The CDR3 contains 15 residues. On this clonotype: Its antigen is not known.

Sequenced: blood. J is TRBJ2-7 and V is TRBV27, with TRBD2 as a possible D gene (6 bases). This receptor was obtained from a woman aged 30 to 39 in good health. CDR3 sequence: CASSLQRAPSYEQYF. The CDR3 nucleotides are TGTGCCAGCAGTTTGCAGCGGGCCCCCTCCTACGAGCAGTACTTC.